These 6 T cell receptor beta chains were all obtained from the same sample, sequenced in a study of OX40 agonist ivuxolimab in advanced cancers. Data came from immunoSEQ multiplex PCR; TCRdb stores just in-frame clones and leaves some out. The table shows fewer than 40,000 clones, with more than 60% occurring only once. Sequenced here: CD4+ or CD8+ T cells sorted from blood, sampled in a trial of the OX40 agonist ivuxolimab. The receptor set was obtained from an adult with an advanced solid tumor such as melanoma, head and neck, liver or kidney cancer.

V and J are TRBV7-8 and TRBJ2-7, with no clear D. Per germline, CDR1 SGHVS and CDR2 FQNEAQ. There are 14 residues in the CDR3. The V end lost 4 bases, the J end lost 0 bases, and 10 bases lay between the germline ends. CDR3 amino acids: CASSSEVYSYEQYF. As DNA, the CDR3 is TGTGCCAGCAGCTCAGAGGTGTACTCCTACGAGCAGTACTTC. The variable domain in full, completed from reference TRBV7-8 and TRBJ2-7, reads GAGVSQSPRYKVAKRGQDVALRCDPISGHVSLFWYQQALGQGPEFLTYFQNEAQLDKSGLPSDRFFAERPEGSVSTLKIQRTQQEDSAVYLCASSSEVYSYEQYFGPGTRLTVT.

The chain combines TRBV29-1 with TRBJ2-2, with TRBD2 identical over 14 bases. J lost 6 bases, V lost 2 bases, and 2 bases had no gene match. This CDR3 spans 15 amino acids. The germline V gene encodes CDR1 SQVTM and CDR2 ANQGSEA. The CDR3 loop reads CSVELGLAGAGELFF. The DNA for the CDR3 is TGCAGCGTTGAACTGGGACTAGCGGGGGCCGGGGAGCTGTTTTTT.

The chain employs TRBV7-6 and TRBJ2-7, with TRBD1 as a possible D gene (6 bases). The CDR3 has 14 amino acids. The germline V and J ends were trimmed by 2 bases and 5 bases, with 13 bases remaining between them. The germline V gene encodes CDR1 SGHVS and CDR2 FNYEAQ. CDR3 in amino acids: CASSLSTGTDEQYF. CDR3 nucleotide sequence: TGTGCCAGCAGCTTATCCACAGGGACCGACGAGCAGTACTTC.

CDR3 in amino acids: CASSYRLFSRDYGYTF. CDR3 in DNA: TGTGCCAGCAGTTACCGCCTTTTCTCCAGGGACTATGGCTACACCTTC. V gene TRBV6-5 combines with J gene TRBJ1-2; TRBD1 might be the D (5 bases). The CDR3 runs to 16 residues. The V end lost 2 bases, the J end lost 3 bases, and 16 bases lay between the germline ends. The germline V gene encodes CDR1 MNHEY and CDR2 SVGAGI.

The rearrangement links TRBV5-1 to TRBJ2-7; TRBD2 matches at 10 bases. The CDR3 is made up of 15 amino acids. The germline V gene has CDR1 SGHRS and CDR2 YFSETQ. V shed 0 bases, J shed 2 bases, and the junction held 2 bases outside the gene matches. The CDR3 reads CASSLGSGGPYEQYF. The DNA for the CDR3 is TGCGCCAGCAGCTTGGGTAGCGGGGGGCCCTACGAGCAGTACTTC. Filled out from reference TRBV5-1 and TRBJ2-7, the complete variable domain reads KAGVTQTPRYLIKTRGQQVTLSCSPISGHRSVSWYQQTPGQGLQFLFEYFSETQRNKGNFPGRFSGRQFSNSRSEMNVSTLELGDSALYLCASSLGSGGPYEQYFGPGTRLTVT.

CDR3 bases: TGTGCCATCAGTGATTCTCACAGTAGCACAGATACGCAGTATTTT. Encoded protein: CAISDSHSSTDTQYF. The rearrangement joins TRBV10-3 to TRBJ2-3; D ambiguous. This CDR3 has 15 amino acids. Trimming shortened V by 3 bases and J by 0 bases, and 10 bases separated the two germline ends. Germline V gene sequence: CDR1 ENHRY, CDR2 SYGVKD.